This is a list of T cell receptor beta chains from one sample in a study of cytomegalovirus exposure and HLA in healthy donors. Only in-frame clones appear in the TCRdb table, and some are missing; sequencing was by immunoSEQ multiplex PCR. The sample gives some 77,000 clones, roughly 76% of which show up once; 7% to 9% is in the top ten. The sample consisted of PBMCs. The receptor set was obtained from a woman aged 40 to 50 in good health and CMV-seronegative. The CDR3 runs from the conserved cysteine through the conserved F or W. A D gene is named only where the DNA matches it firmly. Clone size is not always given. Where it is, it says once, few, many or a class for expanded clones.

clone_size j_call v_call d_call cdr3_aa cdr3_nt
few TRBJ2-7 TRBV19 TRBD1 CASGDRVGEQYF TGTGCCAGTGGGGACAGGGTCGGAGAGCAGTACTTC
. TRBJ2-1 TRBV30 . CAWSILGSSYNEQFF TGTGCCTGGAGTATATTAGGGAGCTCCTACAATGAGCAGTTCTTC
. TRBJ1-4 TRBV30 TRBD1 CAWGQDTSEKLFF TGTGCCTGGGGACAGGACACCAGTGAAAAACTGTTTTTT
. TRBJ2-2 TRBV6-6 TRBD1 CASSSDRGGELFF TGTGCCAGCAGCTCCGACAGGGGCGGGGAGCTGTTTTTT
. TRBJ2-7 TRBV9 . CASSSGPGSYEQYF TGTGCCAGCTCCTCCGGACCGGGGTCCTACGAGCAGTACTTC
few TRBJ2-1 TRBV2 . CASSGPGGGGLSNEQFF TGTGCCAGCAGCGGTCCCGGGGGCGGGGGATTGAGCAATGAGCAGTTCTTC
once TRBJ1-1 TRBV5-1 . CASSQDSLEILNTEAFF TGCGCCAGCAGCCAAGACAGTCTCGAGATATTGAACACTGAAGCTTTCTTT
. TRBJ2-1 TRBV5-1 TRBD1 CASSFGQGAYNEQFF TGCGCCAGCAGCTTCGGACAGGGTGCCTACAATGAGCAGTTCTTC
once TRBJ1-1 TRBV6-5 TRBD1 CASGSRGDTEAFF TGTGCCAGTGGAAGCAGGGGGGACACTGAAGCTTTCTTT
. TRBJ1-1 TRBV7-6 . CASSPMDGGNTEAFF TGTGCCAGCAGCCCAATGGATGGCGGGAACACTGAAGCTTTCTTT
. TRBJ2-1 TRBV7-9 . CSSRLDGNEQFF TGTTCCAGCAGACTAGACGGCAATGAGCAGTTCTTC
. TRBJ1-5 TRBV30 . CAWSLSPGNQPQHF TGTGCCTGGAGTCTATCACCGGGCAATCAGCCCCAGCATTTT
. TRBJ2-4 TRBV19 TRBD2 CASSILAGTGGNIQYF TGTGCCAGTAGTATCCTAGCGGGAACGGGCGGAAACATTCAGTACTTC
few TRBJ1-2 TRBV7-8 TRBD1 CASSLDGTGPMGYGYTF TGTGCCAGCAGCTTAGACGGGACAGGTCCTATGGGCTATGGCTACACCTTC
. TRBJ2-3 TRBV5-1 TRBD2 CASSLGTSGGRDTQYF TGCGCCAGCAGCTTGGGAACTAGCGGGGGGAGAGATACGCAGTATTTT
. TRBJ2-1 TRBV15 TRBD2 CATSRFSAGAGNEQFF TGTGCCACCAGCCGGTTCTCGGCGGGAGCCGGGAATGAGCAGTTCTTC
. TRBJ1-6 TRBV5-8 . CASSFWQGISADSPLHF TGTGCCAGCAGCTTTTGGCAGGGGATTAGTGCGGATTCACCCCTCCACTTT
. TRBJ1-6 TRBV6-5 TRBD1 CASSYSQGLGNSPLHF TGTGCCAGCAGTTACTCACAGGGGTTAGGAAATTCACCCCTCCACTTT
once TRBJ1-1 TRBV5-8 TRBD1 CASSSTGVFGTEAFF TGTGCCAGCAGCTCCACAGGGGTTTTTGGCACTGAAGCTTTCTTT
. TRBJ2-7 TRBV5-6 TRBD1 CASSSIQGEREQYF TGTGCCAGCAGCTCCATACAGGGGGAAAGGGAGCAGTACTTC